Shown below are 17 T cell receptor beta chains from a single sample sequenced in a study of blood T cells in healthy people across ages. Primed by a sample-barcoded 5' primer and a J-beta primer mix, a second PCR proceeded for 7 to 11 cycles. TCRdb analysed the 5' RACE reads with MiXCR anew, one entry per CDR3 protein. The data contain under 850,000 distinct CDR3 sequences, about 37% of them seen just once; the ten biggest clones take up roughly 13%. Sequencing was performed on blood. These receptors all stem from a man aged 18 to 29 in good health.

This clonotype has a handful of counts. The chain uses TRBV9 and TRBJ2-3; 8 bases agree with TRBD1. The V and J ends lost 0 bases and 3 bases, in that order; junction bases with no gene match: 6. CDR1 and CDR2 from the germline V gene are SGDLS and YYNGEE. There are 16 residues in the CDR3. As DNA, the CDR3 is TGTGCCAGCAGCGTAGTGGCAGGGGGCTGGACAGATACGCAGTATTTT. Its translation is CASSVVAGGWTDTQYF.

The chain uses TRBV29-1 and TRBJ1-1; possible D gene TRBD1, 6 bases. The CDR3 runs 16 residues. The germline CDR1 and CDR2 sequences are SQVTM and ANQGSEA. V lost 4 bases and J 1 base, leaving 19 bases between the germline ends. The CDR3 DNA reads as TGCAGCGTTGCGGACAGATCGGTGCTGGGGAACACTGAAGCTTTCTTT. Residues: CSVADRSVLGNTEAFF. Full variable domain (rest looked up from reference TRBV29-1 and TRBJ1-1): SAVISQKPSRDICQRGTSLTIQCQVDSQVTMMFWYRQQPGQSLTLIATANQGSEATYESGFVIDKFPISRPNLTFSTLTVSNMSPEDSSIYLCSVADRSVLGNTEAFFGQGTRLTVV.

This clonotype was picked up a small number of times. The chain uses TRBV14 and TRBJ1-4; no definite D call. Trimming cost V 5 bases and J 7 bases, with 14 bases left between them. This CDR3 comprises 14 residues. CDR1 SGHDN and CDR2 FVKESK come from the germline V gene. The CDR3 sequence is CASSINSVGEKLFF. The DNA for the CDR3 is TGTGCCAGCAGCATCAACAGTGTCGGTGAAAAACTGTTTTTT.

The V call is TRBV9, the J call TRBJ2-2; D uncertain. Per the germline V gene, CDR1 is SGDLS and CDR2 is YYNGEE. Trimming stripped 0 bases from V and 4 bases from J, with 10 bases between. The CDR3 sequence is 15 residues long. As DNA, the CDR3 is TGTGCCAGCAGCGTAGATTTGGAAAGCACCGGGGAGCTGTTTTTT. Its protein product is CASSVDLESTGELFF. Complete variable domain (other parts from reference TRBV9 and TRBJ2-2): DSGVTQTPKHLITATGQRVTLRCSPRSGDLSVYWYQQSLDQGLQFLIQYYNGEERAKGNILERFSAQQFPDLHSELNLSSLELGDSALYFCASSVDLESTGELFFGEGSRLTVL.

At least ten counts were recorded for this clonotype. The chain links TRBV20-1 to TRBJ2-5; no clear D gene. CDR1 is DFQATT and CDR2 is SNEGSKA in the germline V gene (reference sequence). The CDR3 has 15 residues. The ends were cut back, 0 bases at V and 1 base at J, with 12 bases in the middle. DNA of the CDR3: TGCAGTGCTAGAGATTCTGGACCCCTCCAAGAGACCCAGTACTTC. Translated: CSARDSGPLQETQYF.

This clonotype was detected only a few times. The rearrangement uses TRBV7-2 and TRBJ2-5; 9 bases are shared with TRBD2. Germline assignment: CDR1 SGHTA and CDR2 FQGNSA. Trimming removed 3 bases from V and 5 bases from J; junction bases left unmatched: 7. The CDR3 contains 15 residues. CDR3 DNA sequence: TGTGCCAGCAGCTTCGGCGGGGGGGCCGAGGAGACCCAGTACTTC. This encodes CASSFGGGAEETQYF.

Of note for this clonotype: A read error may explain this, as a much larger clone is one base away. This chain joins TRBV7-6 and TRBJ1-2; D is unclear. CDR3 size: 16 residues. The V gene lost 0 bases and the J gene lost 5 bases, with 16 bases spanning the gap. Germline V gene sequence: CDR1 SGHVS, CDR2 FNYEAQ. The CDR3 spells CASSLAGGNSLYGYTF. DNA for the CDR3: TGTGCCAGCAGCTTAGCGGGTGGGAACAGTTTGTATGGCTACACCTTC.

This clonotype showed up just a few times. The rearrangement uses TRBV12-3 or TRBV12-4 and TRBJ1-2, with 9 positions matching TRBD1. Trimming at V came to 5 bases and at J to 2 bases, leaving 6 bases not matched to a gene. CDR3 length equals 15 residues. CDR3 amino acids: CASSPGTGTNYGYTF. The DNA for the CDR3 is TGTGCCAGCAGTCCCGGGACAGGGACGAACTATGGCTACACCTTC.

This clonotype came up a few times. V and J are TRBV27 and TRBJ2-3; 7 bases fit TRBD2. V trimming: 3 bases; J trimming: 3 bases; junction bases outside the gene matches: 15. The CDR3 is 18 residues long. Germline CDR1 and CDR2: MNHEY and SMNVEV (reference sequence). Here the CDR3 reads CASSFTSRGEGRTDTQYF. The CDR3 nucleotides read TGTGCCAGCAGTTTCACCTCCCGGGGGGAAGGTAGGACAGATACGCAGTATTTT.

This sequence joins TRBV29-1 and TRBJ1-1; D ambiguous. The CDR3 loop spans 10 amino acids. V was clipped by 6 bases and J by 5 bases, with 7 bases between them. The germline V gene has CDR1 SQVTM and CDR2 ANQGSEA. The CDR3 spells CSVDGTEAFF. DNA for the CDR3: TGCAGCGTGGACGGGACTGAAGCTTTCTTT.

This chain connects TRBV15 to TRBJ1-1, with 9 bases that match TRBD1. Germline values: CDR1 LNHNV, CDR2 YYDKDF (reference sequence). The V gene end was trimmed by 6 bases and the J gene end by 1 base; junction bases not matched to a gene: 3. CDR3 length equals 14 residues. This CDR3 reads CATRLGQGNTEAFF. As DNA, the CDR3 is TGTGCCACCAGACTGGGACAGGGGAACACTGAAGCTTTCTTT.

CDR3 coding DNA: TGTGCCAGCAGCTTAGTGGGCGGGACTAGCGGATCCGAGCAGTTCTTC. It specifies CASSLVGGTSGSEQFF. The chain employs TRBV7-2 and TRBJ2-1; TRBD2 matches at 11 bases. In germline, CDR1 is SGHTA, CDR2 FQGNSA. The J segment lost 10 bases and the V segment lost 1 base, leaving 9 bases of the junction unmatched. CDR3 length: 16 residues.

As regards this clonotype: One base away lies a much larger clone, so this may be a sequencing read error. The CDR3 DNA sequence: TGCGCCAGCAGCTTGGACGCGGACTGTGAGCAGTTCTTC. Translated, it gives CASSLDADCEQFF. The chain links TRBV5-1 to TRBJ2-1, with D possibly being TRBD2 (5 bases). The CDR3 contains 13 residues. V was shortened by 0 bases and J by 9 bases, with 10 bases between the two germline ends. From germline, CDR1 is SGHRS and CDR2 YFSETQ. The whole variable domain, remainder taken from reference TRBV5-1 and TRBJ2-1, is KAGVTQTPRYLIKTRGQQVTLSCSPISGHRSVSWYQQTPGQGLQFLFEYFSETQRNKGNFPGRFSGRQFSNSRSEMNVSTLELGDSALYLCASSLDADCEQFFGPGTRLTVL.

Notes on this clonotype: One junction end does not reproduce the germline sequence, and a read error may be involved. The CDR3 is CASSEVRGGTGTQYF. The DNA for the CDR3 is TGTGCCAGCAGTGAAGTCCGGGGGGGAACAGGTACGCAGTATTTT. The chain couples TRBV6-1 to TRBJ2-3, with TRBD2 matching 8 bases. This CDR3 contains 15 residues. Germline V gene sequence: CDR1 MNHNS, CDR2 SASEGT.

The chain has TRBV3-1 and TRBJ2-7; TRBD2 matches 7 bases. Germline V gene lookup returns CDR1 LGHDT and CDR2 YNNKEL (reference sequence). V shed 0 bases, J shed 0 bases, and the junction held 5 bases outside the gene matches. The CDR3 spans 16 residues. The CDR3 bases are TGTGCCAGCAGCCAAGATCCCCGGACTAGCTCCTACGAGCAGTACTTC. This translates into CASSQDPRTSSYEQYF.

The gene calls are TRBV9 and TRBJ2-3, with D perhaps matching TRBD1 (6 bases). The CDR3 spans 15 residues. Germline lookup yields CDR1 SGDLS and CDR2 YYNGEE. The V end was cut by 6 bases, the J end by 1 base, with 15 bases between. The chain's CDR3 is CASTTQGQRTDTQYF. The CDR3 DNA reads as TGTGCCAGCACCACTCAAGGACAGCGCACAGATACGCAGTATTTT.

A word on this clonotype: At one of its ends the junction is not consistent with the germline gene, which may arise from a read error. V is TRBV12-3 or TRBV12-4 and J is TRBJ2-5, with a possible D match to TRBD2 (7 bases). CDR3 length: 16 residues. Written as DNA, the CDR3 is TGTACCAGCAGTTTAGCGTCCGGGGGGCTCGGAGAGACCCAGTACTTC. Protein product: CTSSLASGGLGETQYF.